This T cell receptor (beta chain) was identified in a study of cytomegalovirus exposure and HLA in healthy donors. The study, taken as a whole, reports: The study put 160 or so TCR beta chains on its list as cytomegalovirus-associated.

With regard to this clone: Its antigen remains unknown.

This CDR3 is 14 amino acids long. Germline V gene data show CDR1 as SQVTM and CDR2 as ANQGSEA. V dropped 2 bases and J dropped 1 base, with 11 bases sitting between them. It was with 60 Vbeta and 13 Jbeta primers that the PCR ran. Clones were sequenced by immunoSEQ multiplex PCR, and TCRdb holds only the in-frame ones, with some missing. The data show about 240,000 clones, 82% seen once. This chain connects TRBV29-1 to TRBJ1-1; TRBD1 is a possible D gene (5 bases). The sequenced sample consisted of PBMCs. This receptor was obtained from a woman between 35 and 50 years old in good health and CMV-seropositive. The CDR3: CSVESGASNTEAFF. The CDR3 bases are TGCAGCGTTGAAAGTGGGGCATCGAACACTGAAGCTTTCTTT.